The 16 T cell receptor beta chains below were found in one sample sequenced in a study of blood T cell repertoires in COVID-19. Profiling relied on immunoSEQ multiplex PCR, and the TCRdb table lists in-frame clones only, not all of them. The sample lists 110,000 to 150,000 clones; just under 85% were seen once. The sequenced sample consisted of PBMCs or T cells enriched from blood (not recorded which). Source of these receptors: a woman aged 40 to 49 who had recovered from COVID-19.

The chain joins TRBV3-1 (or the pseudogene TRBV3-2) to TRBJ2-7; D gene ambiguous. V lost 3 bases, J lost 1 base, and 10 bases lay in between. Per the germline V gene, CDR1 is LGHDT and CDR2 is YNNKEL (reference sequence). CDR3 length: 14 amino acids. The CDR3 DNA follows: TGTGCCAGCAGCCATCTAACGGTTTCCTACGAGCAGTACTTC. Its protein product is CASSHLTVSYEQYF.

This clone was counted many times. V usage is TRBV2 and J usage is TRBJ1-5, with D possibly matching TRBD1 (6 bases). This CDR3 spans 15 amino acids. CDR1 and CDR2 (germline): SNHLY, FYNNEI. With 6 bases removed from V and 6 bases from J, the gap between germline ends came to 18 bases. The CDR3 region has the DNA TGTGCCAGCAGCCGGACGGGGGGGGCTGGTCAGCCCCAGCATTTT. Protein: CASSRTGGAGQPQHF.

The V call is TRBV3-1 (or the pseudogene TRBV3-2), the J call TRBJ2-7; TRBD2 might be the D (5 bases). Trimming removed 0 bases at V and 6 bases at J, with 12 bases between. This CDR3 region has 14 residues. In germline, CDR1 is LGHDT, CDR2 YNNKEL (reference sequence). The CDR3 DNA is TGTGCCAGCAGCCAAGATGTGGGGAGAGGCGAGCAGTACTTC. As protein: CASSQDVGRGEQYF.

The chain links TRBV30 to TRBJ1-5; D gene ambiguous. V was clipped by 4 bases and J by 8 bases, with 12 bases between them. Germline V lookup: CDR1 GTSNPN, CDR2 SVGIG (reference sequence). This CDR3 comprises 12 residues. The CDR3 loop reads CAWNHRQEPQHF. CDR3 coding DNA: TGTGCCTGGAATCATCGGCAGGAGCCCCAGCATTTT.

Comments on this clone: Other nucleotide sequences from this sample produce the same CDR3. The chain joins TRBV2 to TRBJ1-2; unclear D gene. Germline values: CDR1 SNHLY, CDR2 FYNNEI. The CDR3 length is 13 residues. With 3 bases removed from V and 3 bases from J, the gap between germline ends came to 8 bases. The CDR3 DNA is TGTGCCAGCAGTGACAGAGGAGACTATGGCTACACCTTC. Amino acid sequence: CASSDRGDYGYTF.

The genes are TRBV28 and TRBJ1-1; TRBD1 might be the D (5 bases). The CDR3 is 13 residues long. V lost 5 bases, J lost 11 bases, and 18 bases lay in between. CDR1 MDHEN and CDR2 SYDVKM come from the germline V gene. CDR3 sequence reads: CASSTPDTLIAFF. CDR3 DNA sequence: TGTGCCAGCAGTACGCCGGACACCCTGATTGCTTTCTTT.

This clone was seen a single time. The chain uses TRBV5-4 and TRBJ2-5, with 10 positions matching TRBD2. V dropped 2 bases and J dropped 2; count of bases not matched to a gene: 9. CDR1 and CDR2 from the germline V gene are SGHNT and YYREEE (reference sequence). The CDR3 consists of 17 residues. For the CDR3, the DNA is TGTGCCAGCAGCTTAAGGACTAGCGGTTATCTGCAAGAGACCCAGTACTTC. It codes for CASSLRTSGYLQETQYF.

J is TRBJ1-1 and V is TRBV6-5; a weak D match, TRBD1 (6 bases). Trimming pared 0 bases from V and 3 bases from J, leaving 8 bases between. The CDR3 is made up of 14 amino acids. The V gene's germline CDR1 is MNHEY and CDR2 SVGAGI. CDR3: CASSYSGQDTEAFF. In DNA form, the CDR3 reads TGTGCCAGCAGTTACTCGGGACAAGACACTGAAGCTTTCTTT.

The chain employs TRBV3-1 (or the pseudogene TRBV3-2) and TRBJ1-1; weak D call: TRBD1 (5 bases). The ends were cut back, 1 base at V and 7 bases at J, with 7 bases in the middle. The CDR3 consists of 12 residues. In germline, CDR1 is LGHDT, CDR2 YNNKEL (reference sequence). The CDR3: CASSQVRGEAFF. The DNA for the CDR3 is TGTGCCAGCAGCCAAGTTAGGGGTGAAGCTTTCTTT.

The chain links TRBV5-1 to TRBJ1-1; D ambiguous. V was cut by 1 base and J by 1 base, with 8 bases left in between. The CDR3 is made up of 14 amino acids. Germline loops: CDR1 SGHRS, CDR2 YFSETQ. The DNA of the CDR3 is TGCGCCAGCAGCTTGCGGGTCGGGAACACTGAAGCTTTCTTT. This sequence encodes CASSLRVGNTEAFF.

This clone was counted a single time. CDR3 residues: CASSTELAGGYNEQFF. The CDR3 nucleotides are TGCGCCAGCAGCACCGAGCTAGCGGGAGGGTACAATGAGCAGTTCTTC. J is TRBJ2-1 and V is TRBV5-1; 12 bases fit TRBD2. J was trimmed by 4 bases and V by 4 bases; bases with no gene match: 6. CDR3 length equals 16 residues. CDR1 SGHRS and CDR2 YFSETQ come from the germline V gene.

The V call is TRBV5-5, the J call TRBJ1-2, with TRBD1 matching 7 bases. In germline, CDR1 is SGHKS, CDR2 YYEKEE (reference sequence). V lost 4 bases, J lost 4 bases, and 4 bases stayed unmatched. The CDR3 spans 13 residues. This CDR3 is CASSPTGPYGYTF. The CDR3 bases are TGTGCCAGCAGCCCGACAGGGCCCTATGGCTACACCTTC.

This sequence joins TRBV18 and TRBJ2-3; 13 bases fit TRBD2. Unmatched junction bases numbered 4, after V lost 3 bases and J lost 4 bases. The CDR3 runs 16 residues. Germline CDR1 reads KGHSH; CDR2 reads LQKENI. The CDR3 is CASSPLLAGGPDTQYF. CDR3 bases: TGTGCCAGCTCACCGTTACTAGCGGGGGGGCCAGATACGCAGTATTTT.

The chain uses TRBV7-6 and TRBJ1-4; D is possibly TRBD1 (6 bases). The V gene lost 6 bases and the J gene lost 5 bases, with 22 bases spanning the gap. This CDR3 has 17 residues. Germline loops: CDR1 SGHVS, CDR2 FNYEAQ. The CDR3 DNA is TGTGCCAGCAGTTCTATGGGGGCCGGGGCGAGAAATGAAAAACTGTTTTTT. This gives the protein CASSSMGAGARNEKLFF.

The chain is built from TRBV29-1 and TRBJ2-7, with a possible D match to TRBD1 (6 bases). The germline V gene has CDR1 SQVTM and CDR2 ANQGSEA. This CDR3 spans 13 amino acids. The V and J ends lost 7 bases and 7 bases respectively, with 20 bases between them. The CDR3 region is CSGGTSRAGEQYF. DNA of the CDR3: TGCAGCGGGGGGACATCCCGTGCAGGGGAGCAGTACTTC.

The chain couples TRBV19 to TRBJ2-1; D possibly corresponds to TRBD1 (5 bases). The V and J ends lost 8 bases and 6 bases respectively, with 8 bases between them. CDR1 is LNHDA, CDR2 SQIVND, per germline (reference sequence). The CDR3 spans 11 residues. DNA for the CDR3: TGTGCCAGTGGCAGGGCCAATGAGCAGTTCTTC. It is translated as CASGRANEQFF.